The rows below give T cell receptor beta chains drawn from one sample of a study of blood T cells in healthy people across ages. One entry per CDR3 protein results from TCRdb running MiXCR on the 5' RACE reads. The sample includes more than 1,400,000 distinct CDR3 sequences, roughly 40% seen only once; the top ten take roughly 7.9%. Sequenced: blood. These receptors originate from a woman under 30 in good health. Both conserved end residues are part of each CDR3. The D gene is left open where the match is weak. Size is omitted from some rows. Given values are once, few, many or a class for expanded clones.

j_call | d_call | clone_size | v_call | cdr3_aa | cdr3_nt
TRBJ2-5 | . | . | TRBV20-1 | CSADVRGETQYF | TGCAGTGCAGACGTAAGGGGAGAGACCCAGTACTTC
TRBJ1-4 | TRBD1 | . | TRBV6-1 | CASSGNRGVTNEKLFF | TGTGCCAGCAGTGGGAACAGGGGAGTAACTAATGAAAAACTGTTTTTT
TRBJ2-1 | TRBD1 | once | TRBV6-6 | CASNFPGQGAREQFF | TGTGCCAGCAATTTCCCGGGACAGGGGGCGCGGGAGCAGTTCTTC
TRBJ2-7 | TRBD2 | . | TRBV27 | CASTKGLAASYEQYF | TGTGCCAGCACTAAGGGACTAGCGGCTTCCTACGAGCAGTACTTC
TRBJ2-7 | . | . | TRBV5-1 | CASTLDGATYEQYF | TGCGCCAGCACCCTGGACGGGGCAACCTACGAGCAGTACTTC
TRBJ1-1 | . | few | TRBV20-1 | CSARETGGGTEAFF | TGCAGTGCTAGAGAGACGGGTGGAGGCACTGAAGCTTTCTTT
TRBJ2-7 | . | . | TRBV28 | CASQDARRTYEQYF | TGTGCCAGCCAGGACGCGCGACGCACCTACGAGCAGTACTTC
TRBJ2-1 | . | . | TRBV5-1 | CASSLGEGTYSYNEQFF | TGCGCCAGCAGCTTGGGGGAAGGCACCTACTCCTACAATGAGCAGTTCTTC
TRBJ1-2 | . | . | TRBV7-9 | CASSLVAKYGYTF | TGTGCCAGCAGCTTAGTGGCCAAATATGGCTACACCTTC
TRBJ2-1 | TRBD1 | . | TRBV6-1 | CASDWTGGDEQFF | TGTGCCAGCGATTGGACAGGGGGTGATGAGCAGTTCTTC
TRBJ2-5 | TRBD1 | . | TRBV20-1 | CSARTGTGGYEQYF | TGCAGTGCTAGGACCGGGACAGGGGGATATGAGCAGTACTTC
TRBJ2-7 | TRBD2 | few | TRBV12-3/TRBV12-4 | CASSLALAGNHEQYF | TGTGCCAGCAGTTTAGCGCTAGCGGGAAACCACGAGCAGTACTTC
TRBJ2-7 | . | few | TRBV12-5 | CASGLTVALSYEQYF | TGTGCTAGTGGTTTAACGGTGGCGCTCTCCTACGAGCAGTACTTC
TRBJ1-5 | TRBD1 | . | TRBV7-2 | CASSKIGQGSNQPQHF | TGTGCCAGCAGTAAGATTGGACAGGGGAGCAATCAGCCCCAGCATTTT
TRBJ1-2 | TRBD1 | . | TRBV7-2 | CASSPGQLISYGYTF | TGTGCCAGCAGCCCGGGACAGCTCATATCGTATGGCTACACCTTC
TRBJ2-1 | . | many | TRBV25-1 | CASRATSFGDNEQFF | TGTGCCAGCAGGGCGACTTCCTTCGGAGACAATGAGCAGTTCTTC
TRBJ1-1 | TRBD1 | . | TRBV29-1 | CSAGQGADTEAFF | TGCAGCGCGGGACAGGGGGCGGACACTGAAGCTTTCTTT
TRBJ2-1 | . | once | TRBV2 | CAGGPVGNEQFF | TGTGCCGGCGGACCGGTTGGCAATGAGCAGTTCTTC
TRBJ1-2 | TRBD1 | few | TRBV20-1 | CSARGDRATYGYTF | TGCAGTGCTAGGGGGGACAGGGCAACATATGGCTACACCTTC
TRBJ2-3 | . | few | TRBV5-1 | CASSAWGLALDTQYF | TGCGCCAGCTCCGCTTGGGGTCTAGCCTTAGATACGCAGTATTTT
TRBJ2-3 | . | few | TRBV20-1 | CSLRPRTDTQYF | TGCAGTCTCCGGCCCCGCACAGATACGCAGTATTTT
TRBJ2-1 | . | few | TRBV12-3/TRBV12-4 | CASSLARFDEQFF | TGTGCCAGCAGTTTAGCGCGGTTCGATGAGCAGTTCTTC
TRBJ2-1 | . | . | TRBV20-1 | CSARIGTEEQFF | TGCAGTGCTAGGATAGGAACGGAGGAGCAGTTCTTC
TRBJ2-3 | TRBD2 | . | TRBV10-3 | CAARGTSEYTQYF | TGTGCCGCGAGGGGGACTAGTGAATATACGCAGTATTTT
TRBJ1-2 | . | once | TRBV11-2 | CASSLEGAFHGYTF | TGTGCCAGCAGCTTAGAGGGGGCATTCCATGGCTACACCTTC
TRBJ2-7 | . | once | TRBV12-3/TRBV12-4 | CASSLLLGSGQYF | TGTGCCAGCAGTCTCCTTCTAGGATCGGGGCAGTACTTC
TRBJ2-7 | . | few | TRBV3-1 | CASSAQGDEQYF | TGTGCCAGCAGCGCGCAAGGGGATGAGCAGTACTTC
TRBJ2-6 | TRBD1 | . | TRBV7-3 | CASSYSGTGYSGANVLTF | TGTGCCAGCAGCTACTCCGGGACAGGTTACTCTGGGGCCAACGTCCTGACTTTC
TRBJ2-7 | . | . | TRBV10-3 | CAISGTEYYEQYF | TGTGCCATCAGTGGGACAGAGTACTACGAGCAGTACTTC
TRBJ2-7 | . | few | TRBV14 | CASTRTGETYEQYF | TGTGCCAGCACCAGGACTGGAGAAACCTACGAGCAGTACTTC
TRBJ1-2 | . | few | TRBV5-5 | CASSLAEGTPAVYGYTF | TGTGCCAGCAGCTTGGCAGAGGGGACCCCAGCCGTATATGGCTACACCTTC